This is a list of T cell receptor beta chains from one sample in a study of shared clonotypes between healthy human individuals. The data were produced by immunoSEQ multiplex PCR, yet TCRdb's version contains in-frame clones alone and is incomplete. Here the sample spans over 2 million clones, around 95% being singletons. The sample taken for sequencing was naive CD4+ T cells sorted from blood. These receptors came from a man between 18 and 29 years old in good health. CDR3s include the opening cysteine and the closing phenylalanine or tryptophan. A D gene is named only where the DNA matches it firmly. Expanded clones are given a class, and other clones once, few, many or no size at all.

abundance	v_gene	j_gene	d_gene	CDR3nt	CDR3aa
.	TRBV10-2	TRBJ1-5	.	TGCGCCAGCAGTGTTGGGGCTAGCAATCAGCCCCAGCATTTT	CASSVGASNQPQHF
.	TRBV6-6	TRBJ2-5	.	TGTGCCAGCAGTTACCCACGGGGGAGCCAAGAGACCCAGTACTTC	CASSYPRGSQETQYF
.	TRBV7-8	TRBJ1-4	TRBD1	TGTGCCAGCACCCTACGGACAGGTCGTAATGAAAAACTGTTTTTT	CASTLRTGRNEKLFF
.	TRBV6-5	TRBJ2-1	TRBD2	TGTGCCAGCAGTCCGGGACTAGCGGCCTACAATGAGCAGTTCTTC	CASSPGLAAYNEQFF
.	TRBV6-5	TRBJ1-5	TRBD1	TGTGCCAGCAGTCCATCGGACAGGGGAAATCAGCCCCAGCATTTT	CASSPSDRGNQPQHF
.	TRBV6-5	TRBJ1-3	.	TGTGCCAGCAGCCAGTCCGCGACCCCTGGAAACACCATATATTTT	CASSQSATPGNTIYF
.	TRBV2	TRBJ2-3	TRBD2	TGTGCCAGCAGGATAGCGGGGGCAGGGGATACGCAGTATTTT	CASRIAGAGDTQYF
.	TRBV2	TRBJ2-1	.	TGTGCCAGTAAGCTAGAGGCCCATGAGCAGTTCTTC	CASKLEAHEQFF
once	TRBV4-1	TRBJ1-2	.	TGCGCCAGCAAAAGGGGCCCAATCTCCTATGGCTACACCTTC	CASKRGPISYGYTF
.	TRBV13	TRBJ2-2	.	TGTGCCAGCAGCTTAGCCCCCCAGAGCGGTCCGTTCCGCGGACACACCGGGGAGCTGTTTTTT	CASSLAPQSGPFRGHTGELFF
.	TRBV27	TRBJ1-1	.	TGTGCCAGCAGTTTATCGATGAAAAGGACAACGAACACTGAAGCTTTCTTT	CASSLSMKRTTNTEAFF
.	TRBV19	TRBJ1-5	TRBD1	TGTGCCAGTAGTAAGGACAGGCTCAATCAGCCCCAGCATTTT	CASSKDRLNQPQHF